Listed below are T cell receptor beta chains from one sample, sequenced in a study of long-term antiretroviral therapy in people with HIV. Sequencing used immunoSEQ multiplex PCR; TCRdb keeps in-frame clones, though not all of them. In the table there are over 15,000 clones, roughly 73% of which are singletons. The source was unsorted PBMCs, collected roughly 2.2 years before starting antiretroviral therapy. These receptors were taken from a man aged 30 to 45 with HIV. Both conserved end residues are part of each CDR3. A D gene is named only where the DNA matches it firmly. Rows give clone size only sometimes, using once, few, many, or a class for an expanded clone.

v_call	d_call	clone_size	j_call	cdr3_length	cdr3_aa	cdr3_nt
TRBV11-2	.	.	TRBJ2-3	15	CASSLDLAGTDTQYF	TGTGCCAGCAGCTTAGATTTGGCAGGGACAGATACGCAGTATTTT
TRBV30	.	few	TRBJ1-3	13	CAWSLGSGNTIYF	TGTGCCTGGAGCCTCGGTTCTGGAAACACCATATATTTT
TRBV9	.	once	TRBJ1-1	13	CASSQGPDTEAFF	TGTGCCAGCAGCCAGGGGCCCGACACTGAAGCTTTCTTT
TRBV4-2	TRBD2	.	TRBJ2-7	14	CASSEFSGSYEQYF	TGTGCCAGCAGCGAGTTTAGCGGGAGCTACGAGCAGTACTTC
TRBV11-2	TRBD1	.	TRBJ2-7	15	CASSSGTGGGREQYF	TGTGCCAGCAGCTCTGGGACAGGGGGCGGCAGGGAGCAGTACTTC
TRBV6-4	.	.	TRBJ2-1	16	CASSDGAQSSYNEQFF	TGTGCCAGCAGTGACGGGGCGCAGAGCTCCTACAATGAGCAGTTCTTC
TRBV30	.	few	TRBJ1-3	15	CAWSVPQVRGNTIYF	TGTGCCTGGAGTGTACCCCAGGTTCGGGGAAACACCATATATTTT
TRBV30	.	.	TRBJ2-1	16	CAWSVLETIRNNEQFF	TGTGCCTGGAGTGTACTTGAGACCATACGGAATAATGAGCAGTTCTTC
TRBV5-1	.	.	TRBJ2-2	14	CASLGPANTGELFF	TGCGCCAGCCTAGGACCCGCTAACACCGGGGAGCTGTTTTTT
TRBV18	.	once	TRBJ2-3	14	CASSSTISTDTQYF	TGTGCCAGCTCATCGACGATAAGCACAGATACGCAGTATTTT
TRBV11-2	TRBD1	.	TRBJ2-3	18	CASSPLLGQGVSTDTQYF	TGTGCCAGCAGCCCTCTCCTGGGACAGGGGGTATCCACAGATACGCAGTATTTT
TRBV14	.	.	TRBJ2-5	14	CASSHSITMWTQYF	TGTGCCAGCAGCCACTCAATAACCATGTGGACCCAGTACTTC
TRBV10-3	.	.	TRBJ1-2	13	CAISPRGGDGYTF	TGTGCCATCAGTCCCCGGGGTGGGGATGGCTACACCTTC
TRBV7-9	TRBD2	.	TRBJ2-3	16	CASSLRGAGDADTQYF	TGTGCCAGCAGCTTGAGGGGAGCGGGAGATGCAGATACGCAGTATTTT
TRBV10-3	.	.	TRBJ1-6	14	CAISEGAYNSPLHF	TGTGCCATCAGTGAGGGGGCCTATAATTCACCCCTCCACTTT
TRBV7-8	TRBD2	.	TRBJ2-7	14	CASSTTSGAYEQYF	TGTGCCAGCAGCACTACTAGCGGGGCCTACGAGCAGTACTTC
TRBV18	.	.	TRBJ2-7	14	CASSPAQLTYEQYF	TGTGCCAGCTCCCCCGCGCAGTTAACCTACGAGCAGTACTTC
TRBV7-2	.	.	TRBJ1-2	15	CASSHRTVLGGGYTF	TGTGCCAGCAGCCATCGGACAGTCTTAGGAGGGGGCTACACCTTC
TRBV9	TRBD2	.	TRBJ2-7	13	CASSRDYRHEQYF	TGTGCCAGCAGTCGGGACTATCGTCACGAGCAGTACTTC
TRBV10-3	TRBD1	once	TRBJ2-7	15	CAISESGTATYEQYF	TGTGCCATCAGTGAGTCCGGGACAGCCACCTACGAGCAGTACTTC
TRBV19	.	.	TRBJ2-3	16	CASSVASSASTDTQYF	TGTGCCAGTAGTGTAGCTAGTTCCGCTAGCACAGATACGCAGTATTTT
TRBV5-6	.	.	TRBJ2-2	17	CASSDPLRQSNTGELFF	TGTGCCAGCAGCGACCCCCTAAGGCAGAGTAACACCGGGGAGCTGTTTTTT
TRBV19	.	.	TRBJ1-5	12	CASSNRNQPQHF	TGTGCCAGTAGCAACCGCAATCAGCCCCAGCATTTT
TRBV21-1	.	once	TRBJ2-6	16	CASSKDPAIGANVLTF	TGTGCCAGCAGCAAAGATCCAGCGATTGGGGCCAACGTCCTGACTTTC
TRBV11-2	.	.	TRBJ2-3	16	CASSLDSGPWAGTQYF	TGTGCCAGCAGCTTAGATTCCGGGCCGTGGGCCGGTACGCAGTATTTT
TRBV19	.	few	TRBJ2-2	15	CASSIARGYTGELFF	TGTGCCAGTAGTATAGCCCGCGGGTACACCGGGGAGCTGTTTTTT
TRBV6-5	.	large	TRBJ2-7	14	CASSYSGNLYEQYF	TGTGCCAGCAGTTACTCAGGAAACCTCTACGAGCAGTACTTC
TRBV2	TRBD2	.	TRBJ2-7	13	CASVTSVPYEQYF	TGTGCCAGTGTGACTAGCGTCCCCTACGAGCAGTACTTC
TRBV11-2	TRBD2	.	TRBJ2-5	14	CASSLGTSVETQYF	TGTGCCAGCAGCCTTGGGACTAGTGTAGAGACCCAGTACTTC
TRBV6-1	.	.	TRBJ1-6	12	CASGRDNSPLHF	TGTGCCAGCGGACGGGATAATTCACCCCTCCACTTT
TRBV27	.	.	TRBJ2-6	15	CASTDGTSGANVLTF	TGTGCCAGCACGGACGGGACATCCGGGGCCAACGTCCTGACTTTC
TRBV15	.	once	TRBJ1-3	16	CATSSSGRYSGNTIYF	TGTGCCACCAGCAGTTCAGGACGGTACTCTGGAAACACCATATATTTT
TRBV28	TRBD1	.	TRBJ1-2	14	CASSPGTGVWGYTF	TGTGCCAGCAGTCCCGGGACAGGGGTATGGGGCTACACCTTC
TRBV5-6	.	.	TRBJ2-7	11	CASSARREQYF	TGTGCCAGCAGCGCACGGCGGGAGCAGTACTTC
TRBV5-4	.	.	TRBJ2-7	12	CASSSPGVEQYF	TGTGCCAGCAGCTCCCCAGGGGTCGAGCAGTACTTC
TRBV21-1	.	once	TRBJ1-6	14	CASSKDTYNSPLHF	TGTGCCAGCAGCAAAGACACCTATAATTCACCCCTCCACTTT
TRBV18	.	.	TRBJ1-1	12	CASSPQGTEAFF	TGTGCCAGCTCACCACAGGGCACTGAAGCTTTCTTT
TRBV5-1	TRBD1	.	TRBJ2-3	16	CASSPTGTGATDTQYF	TGCGCCAGCAGCCCCACCGGGACAGGGGCAACAGATACGCAGTATTTT
TRBV6-5	.	.	TRBJ1-2	14	CASSPRQRGYGYTF	TGTGCCAGCAGCCCCCGACAGCGAGGCTATGGCTACACCTTC
TRBV5-1	.	.	TRBJ2-7	13	CASSPGQSYEQYF	TGCGCCAGCAGCCCTGGACAGTCCTACGAGCAGTACTTC
TRBV5-6	TRBD2	.	TRBJ2-1	14	CASSLAGGINEQFF	TGTGCCAGCAGCTTGGCGGGAGGGATAAATGAGCAGTTCTTC
TRBV5-1	TRBD2	.	TRBJ2-3	16	CASSLVAGGHEDTQYF	TGCGCCAGCAGCTTGGTGGCGGGGGGGCACGAAGATACGCAGTATTTT
TRBV7-8	TRBD1	.	TRBJ2-5	15	CASSSEGAGKETQYF	TGTGCCAGCAGCTCCGAGGGGGCAGGCAAGGAGACCCAGTACTTC
TRBV2	TRBD1	few	TRBJ1-2	13	CASRAGTAYGYTF	TGTGCCAGCAGGGCCGGGACAGCATATGGCTACACCTTC
TRBV10-3	.	.	TRBJ2-5	14	CAISEEQIRETQYF	TGTGCCATCAGTGAGGAACAAATTAGAGAGACCCAGTACTTC
TRBV15	.	.	TRBJ2-7	15	CATSRDSTGPYEQYF	TGTGCCACCAGCAGAGACTCCACAGGTCCCTACGAGCAGTACTTC
TRBV9	TRBD1	.	TRBJ2-7	14	CASSVEQGDYEQYF	TGTGCCAGCAGCGTAGAACAGGGGGATTACGAGCAGTACTTC
TRBV7-8	TRBD2	.	TRBJ2-7	13	CASSPGRSDEQYF	TGTGCCAGCAGCCCCGGGAGGTCTGACGAGCAGTACTTC
TRBV5-4	.	.	TRBJ2-1	15	CASSLGHNSYNEQFF	TGTGCCAGCAGCTTGGGCCATAACTCCTACAATGAGCAGTTCTTC
TRBV6-6	.	medium-sized	TRBJ1-2	14	CASSYGSGAEGYTF	TGTGCCAGCAGTTACGGGTCGGGGGCGGAGGGCTACACCTTC
TRBV7-9	.	.	TRBJ2-7	14	CASSLRDGTYEQYF	TGTGCCAGCAGCTTGCGGGACGGAACCTACGAGCAGTACTTC
TRBV2	.	few	TRBJ2-5	14	CASRVLPEGETQYF	TGTGCCAGCAGGGTCCTACCCGAGGGAGAGACCCAGTACTTC
TRBV28	TRBD2	.	TRBJ2-1	15	CASFPGLAGYNEQFF	TGTGCCAGCTTTCCGGGACTAGCGGGATACAATGAGCAGTTCTTC
TRBV10-3	TRBD1	few	TRBJ1-2	16	CAISDQGLGTGDGYTF	TGTGCCATCAGTGATCAGGGTTTGGGGACAGGGGATGGCTACACCTTC
TRBV11-1	.	.	TRBJ1-1	14	CASSYRGVNTEAFF	TGTGCCAGCAGCTACCGGGGGGTGAACACTGAAGCTTTCTTT
TRBV27	.	.	TRBJ1-4	13	CASRPGPGGKLFF	TGTGCCAGCAGACCCGGACCTGGGGGAAAACTGTTTTTT
TRBV10-1	TRBD1	once	TRBJ1-2	14	CASSESRTGNLYTF	TGCGCCAGCAGTGAGTCCCGGACAGGGAACCTCTACACCTTC
TRBV6-1	TRBD1	once	TRBJ2-7	13	CASARLTGEEQYF	TGTGCCAGCGCGCGACTGACAGGGGAGGAGCAGTACTTC
TRBV4-3	TRBD1	.	TRBJ2-6	18	CASSQDGTVISGANVLTF	TGCGCCAGCAGCCAGGATGGGACAGTGATTTCTGGGGCCAACGTCCTGACTTTC